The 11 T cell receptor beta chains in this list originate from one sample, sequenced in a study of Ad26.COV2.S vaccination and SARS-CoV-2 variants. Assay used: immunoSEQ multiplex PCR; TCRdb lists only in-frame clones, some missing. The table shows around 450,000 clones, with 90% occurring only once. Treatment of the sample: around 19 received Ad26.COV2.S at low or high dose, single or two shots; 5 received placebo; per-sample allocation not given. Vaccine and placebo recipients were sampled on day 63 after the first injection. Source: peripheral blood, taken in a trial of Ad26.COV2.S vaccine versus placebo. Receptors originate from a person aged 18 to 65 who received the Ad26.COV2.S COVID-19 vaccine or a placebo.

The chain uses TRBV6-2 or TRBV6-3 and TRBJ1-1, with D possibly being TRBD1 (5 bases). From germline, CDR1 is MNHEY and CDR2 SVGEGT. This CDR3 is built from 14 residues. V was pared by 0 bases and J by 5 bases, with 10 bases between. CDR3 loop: CASSYSTSGTEAFF. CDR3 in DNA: TGTGCCAGCAGTTACTCGACCTCAGGGACTGAAGCTTTCTTT.

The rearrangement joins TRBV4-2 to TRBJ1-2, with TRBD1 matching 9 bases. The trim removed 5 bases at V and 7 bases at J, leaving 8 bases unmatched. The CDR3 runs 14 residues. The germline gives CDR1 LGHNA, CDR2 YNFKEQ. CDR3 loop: CASSARDRVGGYTF. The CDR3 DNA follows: TGTGCCAGCAGCGCTCGGGACAGGGTGGGTGGCTACACCTTC.

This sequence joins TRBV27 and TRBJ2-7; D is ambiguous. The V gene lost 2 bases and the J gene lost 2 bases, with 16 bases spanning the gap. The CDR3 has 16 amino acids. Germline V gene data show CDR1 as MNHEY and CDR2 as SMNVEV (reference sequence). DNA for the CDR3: TGTGCCAGCAGTTTAGGCCCTCCGACGGCCGCCTACGAGCAGTACTTC. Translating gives CASSLGPPTAAYEQYF.

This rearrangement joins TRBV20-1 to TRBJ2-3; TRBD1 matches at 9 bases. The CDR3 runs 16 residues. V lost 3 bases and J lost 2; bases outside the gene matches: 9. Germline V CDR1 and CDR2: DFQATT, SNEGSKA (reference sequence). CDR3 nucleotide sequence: TGCAGTGCTAGTTCCGTTGGGACAGGGTACACAGATACGCAGTATTTT. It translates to CSASSVGTGYTDTQYF.

CDR3: CASSPQGWNTEAFF. The DNA for the CDR3 is TGTGCCAGCAGCCCACAGGGTTGGAACACTGAAGCTTTCTTT. The chain couples TRBV7-3 to TRBJ1-1; perhaps TRBD1 as D (6 bases). The germline gives CDR1 SGHTA, CDR2 FQGTGA. V was trimmed by 5 bases and J by 1 base, leaving 11 bases between them. The CDR3 totals 14 residues.

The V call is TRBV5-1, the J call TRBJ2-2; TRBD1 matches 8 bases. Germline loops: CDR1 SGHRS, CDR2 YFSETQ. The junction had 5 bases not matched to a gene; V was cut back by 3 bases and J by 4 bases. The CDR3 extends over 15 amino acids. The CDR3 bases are TGCGCCAGCAGCTCACAGGGGGTCGGCACCGGGGAGCTGTTTTTT. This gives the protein CASSSQGVGTGELFF.

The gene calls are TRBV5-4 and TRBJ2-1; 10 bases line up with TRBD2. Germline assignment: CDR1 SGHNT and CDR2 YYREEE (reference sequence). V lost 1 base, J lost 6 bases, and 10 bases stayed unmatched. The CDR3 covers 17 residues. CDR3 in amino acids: CASSLRASGRWGNEQFF. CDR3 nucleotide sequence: TGTGCCAGCAGCTTGCGGGCTAGCGGGAGATGGGGCAATGAGCAGTTCTTC.

The CDR3 DNA reads TGTGCCAGCGGTGACAGCACTGAAGCTTTCTTT. It yields the protein CASGDSTEAFF. The chain recombines TRBV7-9 with TRBJ1-1, with D possibly matching TRBD1 (5 bases). Between the trimmed V and J ends, which lost 8 bases and 4 bases, there was a span of 8 bases. The CDR3 loop spans 11 amino acids. Looked up from germline, CDR1 is SEHNR and CDR2 is FQNEAQ (reference sequence).

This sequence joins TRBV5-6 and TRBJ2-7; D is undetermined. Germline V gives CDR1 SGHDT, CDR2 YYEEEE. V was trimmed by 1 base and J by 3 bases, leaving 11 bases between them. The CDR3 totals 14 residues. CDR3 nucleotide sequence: TGTGCCAGCAGCTTGAGGCAGGCTATCTACGAGCAGTACTTC. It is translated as CASSLRQAIYEQYF.

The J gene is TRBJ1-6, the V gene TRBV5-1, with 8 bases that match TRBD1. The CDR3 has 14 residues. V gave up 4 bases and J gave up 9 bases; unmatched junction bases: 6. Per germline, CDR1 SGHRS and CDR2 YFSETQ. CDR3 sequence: CASSTTGVSSPLHF. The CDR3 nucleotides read TGCGCCAGCAGCACGACAGGGGTTTCTTCACCCCTCCACTTT. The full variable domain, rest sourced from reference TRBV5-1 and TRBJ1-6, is KAGVTQTPRYLIKTRGQQVTLSCSPISGHRSVSWYQQTPGQGLQFLFEYFSETQRNKGNFPGRFSGRQFSNSRSEMNVSTLELGDSALYLCASSTTGVSSPLHFGNGTRLTVT.

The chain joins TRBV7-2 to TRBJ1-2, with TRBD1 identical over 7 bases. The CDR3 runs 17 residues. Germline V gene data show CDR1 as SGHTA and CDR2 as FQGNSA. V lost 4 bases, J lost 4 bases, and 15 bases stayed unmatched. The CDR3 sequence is CASSSPGGGTLGYGYTF. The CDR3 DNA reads TGTGCCAGCAGCTCCCCAGGGGGGGGGACGCTGGGCTATGGCTACACCTTC.